This T cell receptor (beta chain) comes out of a study of blood T cell repertoires in COVID-19. Germline V lookup: CDR1 SEHNR, CDR2 FQNEAQ (reference sequence). Trimming left V 6 bases short and J 1 base short, with 18 bases between. The CDR3 covers 16 residues. Clones were sequenced by immunoSEQ multiplex PCR, and TCRdb holds only the in-frame ones, with some missing. The table includes fewer than 95,000 clones, about 80% detected once. The TCR originated in a human donor in a cohort sampled during active COVID-19. The specimen sequenced was peripheral blood. The chain links TRBV7-9 to TRBJ1-1; a weak D match, TRBD1 (5 bases). Here the CDR3 DNA reads TGTGCCAGCAGACAGGTGGACACCGGCGGGAACACTGAAGCTTTCTTT. Translation: CASRQVDTGGNTEAFF.